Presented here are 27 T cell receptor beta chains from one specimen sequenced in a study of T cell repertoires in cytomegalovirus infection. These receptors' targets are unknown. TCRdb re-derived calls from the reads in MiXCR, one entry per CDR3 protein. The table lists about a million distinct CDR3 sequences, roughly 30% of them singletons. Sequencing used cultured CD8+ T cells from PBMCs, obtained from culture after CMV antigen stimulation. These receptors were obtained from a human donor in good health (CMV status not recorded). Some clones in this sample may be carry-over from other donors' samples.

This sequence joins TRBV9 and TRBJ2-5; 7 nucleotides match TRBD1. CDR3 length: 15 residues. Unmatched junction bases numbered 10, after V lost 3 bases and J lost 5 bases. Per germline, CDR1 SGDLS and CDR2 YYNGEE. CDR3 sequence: CASSANQGVWETQYF. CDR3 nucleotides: TGTGCCAGCAGCGCAAATCAGGGGGTTTGGGAGACCCAGTACTTC.

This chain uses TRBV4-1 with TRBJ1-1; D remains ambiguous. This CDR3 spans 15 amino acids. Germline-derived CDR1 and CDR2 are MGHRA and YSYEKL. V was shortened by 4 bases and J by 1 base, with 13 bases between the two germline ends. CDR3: CASSLRGGANTEAFF. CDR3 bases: TGCGCCAGCAGCCTCCGCGGTGGTGCGAACACTGAAGCTTTCTTT.

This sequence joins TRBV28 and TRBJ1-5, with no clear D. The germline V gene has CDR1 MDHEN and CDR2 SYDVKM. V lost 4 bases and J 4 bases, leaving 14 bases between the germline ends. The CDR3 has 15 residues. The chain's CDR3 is CASSSTLSRNQPQHF. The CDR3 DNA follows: TGTGCCAGCAGTTCCACCTTAAGTAGGAATCAGCCCCAGCATTTT.

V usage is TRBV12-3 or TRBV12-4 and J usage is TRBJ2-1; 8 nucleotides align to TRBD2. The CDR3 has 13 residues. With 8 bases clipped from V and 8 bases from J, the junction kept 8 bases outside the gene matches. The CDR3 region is CASLTGGADEQFF. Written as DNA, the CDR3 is TGTGCCAGCTTAACCGGGGGGGCAGATGAGCAGTTCTTC.

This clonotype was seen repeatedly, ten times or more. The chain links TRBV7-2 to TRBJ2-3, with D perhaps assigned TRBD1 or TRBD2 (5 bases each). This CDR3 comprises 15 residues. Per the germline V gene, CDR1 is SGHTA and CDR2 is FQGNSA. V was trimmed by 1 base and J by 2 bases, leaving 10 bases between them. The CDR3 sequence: CASSLGGEVTDTQYF. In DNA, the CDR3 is TGTGCCAGCAGCTTAGGAGGGGAAGTCACAGATACGCAGTATTTT.

The CDR3 spells CATGGLTGELFF. The CDR3 DNA reads as TGTGCCACAGGGGGTTTAACCGGGGAGCTGTTTTTT. J is TRBJ2-2 and V is TRBV7-9, with 7 bases fitting TRBD1. The CDR3 sequence is 12 residues long. Looked up from germline, CDR1 is SEHNR and CDR2 is FQNEAQ (reference sequence). V lost 10 bases, J lost 5 bases, and 4 bases stayed unmatched. Complete variable domain (other parts from reference TRBV7-9 and TRBJ2-2): DTGVSQNPRHKITKRGQNVTFRCDPISEHNRLYWYRQTLGQGPEFLTYFQNEAQLEKSRLLSDRFSAERPKGSFSTLEIQRTEQGDSAMYLCATGGLTGELFFGEGSRLTVL.

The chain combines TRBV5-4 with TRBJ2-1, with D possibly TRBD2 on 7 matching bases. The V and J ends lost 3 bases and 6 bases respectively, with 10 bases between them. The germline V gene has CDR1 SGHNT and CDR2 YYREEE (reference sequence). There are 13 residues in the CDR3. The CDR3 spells CASSWEGGNEQFF. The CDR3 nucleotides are TGTGCCAGCAGCTGGGAGGGGGGCAATGAGCAGTTCTTC.

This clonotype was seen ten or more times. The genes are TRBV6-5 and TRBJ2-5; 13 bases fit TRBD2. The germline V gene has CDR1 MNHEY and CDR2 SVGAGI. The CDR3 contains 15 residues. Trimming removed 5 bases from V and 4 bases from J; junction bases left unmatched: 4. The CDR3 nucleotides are TGTGCCAGCAGTCACGGACTAGCGGGGGCAGAGACCCAGTACTTC. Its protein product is CASSHGLAGAETQYF.

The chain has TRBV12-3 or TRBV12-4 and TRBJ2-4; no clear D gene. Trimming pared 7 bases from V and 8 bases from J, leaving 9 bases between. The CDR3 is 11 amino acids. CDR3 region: CASITWYIQYF. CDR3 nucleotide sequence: TGTGCCAGCATTACCTGGTACATTCAGTACTTC.

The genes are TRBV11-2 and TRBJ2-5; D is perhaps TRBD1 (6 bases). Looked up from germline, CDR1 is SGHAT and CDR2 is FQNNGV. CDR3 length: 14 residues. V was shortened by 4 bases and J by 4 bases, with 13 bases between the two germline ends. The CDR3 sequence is CASSSWDIGETQYF. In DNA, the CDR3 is TGTGCCAGCAGCTCCTGGGACATTGGAGAGACCCAGTACTTC.

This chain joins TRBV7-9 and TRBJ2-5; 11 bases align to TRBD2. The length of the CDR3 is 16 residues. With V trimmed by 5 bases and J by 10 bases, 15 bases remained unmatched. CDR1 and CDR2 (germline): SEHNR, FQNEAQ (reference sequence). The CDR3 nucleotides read TGTGCCAGCAGCCACCCTAGCGGGGGGCCCAAGAGGGGCCAGTACTTC. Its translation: CASSHPSGGPKRGQYF.

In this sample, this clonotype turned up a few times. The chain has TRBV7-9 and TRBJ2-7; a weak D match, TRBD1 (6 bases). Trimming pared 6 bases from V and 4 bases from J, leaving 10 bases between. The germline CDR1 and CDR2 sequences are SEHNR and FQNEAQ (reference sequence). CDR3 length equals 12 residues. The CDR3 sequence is CASSSGQYEQYV. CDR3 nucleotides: TGTGCCAGCAGTTCCGGACAGTACGAGCAGTACGTC.

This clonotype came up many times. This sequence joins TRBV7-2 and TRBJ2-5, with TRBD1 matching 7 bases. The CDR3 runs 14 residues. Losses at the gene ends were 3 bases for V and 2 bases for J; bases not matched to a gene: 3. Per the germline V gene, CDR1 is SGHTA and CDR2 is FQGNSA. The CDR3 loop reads CASSLRGPQETQYF. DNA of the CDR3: TGTGCCAGCAGCTTGAGGGGGCCTCAAGAGACCCAGTACTTC.

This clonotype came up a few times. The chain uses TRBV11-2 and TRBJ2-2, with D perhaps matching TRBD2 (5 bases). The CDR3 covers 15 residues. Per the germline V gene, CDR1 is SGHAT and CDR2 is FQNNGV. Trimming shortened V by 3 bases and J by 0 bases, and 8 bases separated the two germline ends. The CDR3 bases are TGTGCCAGCAGCTTTCGGGGTCCGAACACCGGGGAGCTGTTTTTT. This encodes CASSFRGPNTGELFF.

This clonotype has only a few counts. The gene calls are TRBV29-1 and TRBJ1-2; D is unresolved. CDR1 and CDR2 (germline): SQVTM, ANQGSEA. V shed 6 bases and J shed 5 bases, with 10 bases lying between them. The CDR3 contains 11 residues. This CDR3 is CSVVVGYGYTF. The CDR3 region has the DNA TGCAGCGTCGTGGTGGGATATGGCTACACCTTC.

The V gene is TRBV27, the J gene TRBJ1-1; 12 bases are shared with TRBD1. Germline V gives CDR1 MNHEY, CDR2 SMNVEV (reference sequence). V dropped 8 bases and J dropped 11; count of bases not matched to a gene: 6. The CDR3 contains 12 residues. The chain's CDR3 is CASLGTGGLAFF. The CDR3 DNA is TGTGCCAGCCTTGGGACAGGGGGCTTGGCTTTCTTT.

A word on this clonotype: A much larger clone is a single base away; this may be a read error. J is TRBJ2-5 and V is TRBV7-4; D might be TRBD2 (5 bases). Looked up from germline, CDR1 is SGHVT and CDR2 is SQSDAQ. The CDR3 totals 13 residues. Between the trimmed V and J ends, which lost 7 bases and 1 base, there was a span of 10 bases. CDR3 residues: CASIQRVQETQYF. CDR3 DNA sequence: TGTGCCAGCATCCAGAGGGTCCAAGAGACCCAGTACTTC.

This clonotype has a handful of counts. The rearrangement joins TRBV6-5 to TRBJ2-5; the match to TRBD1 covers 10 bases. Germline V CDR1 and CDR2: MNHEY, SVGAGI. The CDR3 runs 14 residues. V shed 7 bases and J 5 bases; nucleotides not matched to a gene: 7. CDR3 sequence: CASIDRGLGETQYF. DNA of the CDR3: TGTGCCAGCATAGACAGGGGGCTAGGGGAGACCCAGTACTTC.

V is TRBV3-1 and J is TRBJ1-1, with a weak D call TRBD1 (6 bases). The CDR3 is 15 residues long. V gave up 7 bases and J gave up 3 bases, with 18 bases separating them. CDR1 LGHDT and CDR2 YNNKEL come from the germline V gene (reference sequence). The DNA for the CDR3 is TGTGCCAGCACCCACAGATCGGACAGACACACTGAAGCTTTCTTT. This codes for CASTHRSDRHTEAFF.

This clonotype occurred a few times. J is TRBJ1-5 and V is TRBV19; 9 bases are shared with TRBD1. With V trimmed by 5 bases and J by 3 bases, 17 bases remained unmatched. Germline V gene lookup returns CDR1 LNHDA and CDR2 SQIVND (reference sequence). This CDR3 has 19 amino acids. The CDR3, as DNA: TGTGCCAGTAGTTCCGAGGGACAGGGCAGTGAAGGGCTCAATCAGCCCCAGCATTTT. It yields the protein CASSSEGQGSEGLNQPQHF.

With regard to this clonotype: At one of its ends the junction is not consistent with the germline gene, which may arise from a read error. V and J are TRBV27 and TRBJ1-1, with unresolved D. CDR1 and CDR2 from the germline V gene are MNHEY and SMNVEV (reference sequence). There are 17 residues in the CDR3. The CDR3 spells CASSLSGIFSMNTEAFF. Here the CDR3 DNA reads TGTGCCAGCAGCTTATCGGGAATTTTCTCTATGAACACTGAAGCTTTCTTT.

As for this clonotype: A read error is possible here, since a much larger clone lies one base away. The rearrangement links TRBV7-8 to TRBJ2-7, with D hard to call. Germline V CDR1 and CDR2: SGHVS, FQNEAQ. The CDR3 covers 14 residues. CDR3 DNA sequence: TGTGTCAGCAGCTTAGGAGACCGGACCTACGAGCAGTACTTC. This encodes CVSSLGDRTYEQYF.

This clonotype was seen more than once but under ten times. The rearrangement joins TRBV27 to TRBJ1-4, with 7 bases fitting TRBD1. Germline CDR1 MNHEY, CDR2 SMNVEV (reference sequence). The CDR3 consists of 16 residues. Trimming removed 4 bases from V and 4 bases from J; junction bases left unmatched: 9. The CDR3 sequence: CASSWVGGASNEKLFF. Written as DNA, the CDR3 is TGTGCCAGCAGTTGGGTAGGGGGCGCAAGTAATGAAAAACTGTTTTTT.

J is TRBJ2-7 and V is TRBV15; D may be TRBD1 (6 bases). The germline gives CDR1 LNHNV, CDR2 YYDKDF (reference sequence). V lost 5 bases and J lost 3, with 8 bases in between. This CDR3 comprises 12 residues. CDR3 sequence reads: CATSPDSYEQYF. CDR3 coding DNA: TGTGCCACCAGCCCGGACAGCTACGAGCAGTACTTC.

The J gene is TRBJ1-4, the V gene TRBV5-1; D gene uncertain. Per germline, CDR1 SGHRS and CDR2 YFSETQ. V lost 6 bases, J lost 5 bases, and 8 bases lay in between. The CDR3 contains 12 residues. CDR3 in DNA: TGCGCCAGCAAGAGTACCAATGAAAAACTGTTTTTT. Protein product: CASKSTNEKLFF.

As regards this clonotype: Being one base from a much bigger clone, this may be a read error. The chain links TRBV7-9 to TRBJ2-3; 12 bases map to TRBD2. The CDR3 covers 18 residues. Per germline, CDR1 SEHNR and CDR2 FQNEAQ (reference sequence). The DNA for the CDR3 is TGTGTCAGCAGCTTAGGCGCTACTAGCGGGGGGTTCACAGATACGCAGTATTTT. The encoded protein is CVSSLGATSGGFTDTQYF.

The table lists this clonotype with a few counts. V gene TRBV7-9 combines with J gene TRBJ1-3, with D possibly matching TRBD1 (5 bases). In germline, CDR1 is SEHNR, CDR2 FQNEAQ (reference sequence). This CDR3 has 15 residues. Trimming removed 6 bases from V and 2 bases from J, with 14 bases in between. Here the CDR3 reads CASRVIKGAGNTIYF. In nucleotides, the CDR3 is TGTGCCAGCAGAGTTATAAAAGGGGCTGGAAACACCATATATTTT.